One sample yielded the 10 T cell receptor beta chains listed below, sequenced in a study of T cells after yellow fever vaccination. TCRdb reanalysed the 5' RACE reads using MiXCR and keeps one entry per CDR3 protein. The sample consists of 300,000 to 350,000 distinct CDR3 sequences, about 4% of them appearing once. Sequenced here: PBMCs, sampled 5 days after the yellow fever booster vaccination. Receptors originate from a man younger than 35 who received the YFV17D yellow fever vaccine.

The sample holds a few counts of this clonotype. The chain employs TRBV21-1 and TRBJ1-3; no check of the table's D call, TRBD1, against the DNA was made. TRBV21-1 is shown as a pseudogene. This CDR3 region has 14 residues. CDR3 DNA sequence: TGTGCCAGCAGGACCAGGGGATCAGGAAACACCATATATTTT. It encodes CASRTRGSGNTIYF.

The chain is built from TRBV7-2 and TRBJ2-3, with a possible D match to TRBD2 (6 bases). This CDR3 has 18 amino acids. The ends were cut back, 1 base at V and 0 bases at J, with 17 bases in the middle. Germline V gene lookup returns CDR1 SGHTA and CDR2 FQGNSA. CDR3 sequence: CASSLGWAGPSSTDTQYF. CDR3 DNA sequence: TGTGCCAGCAGCTTAGGATGGGCGGGACCCTCTAGCACAGATACGCAGTATTTT. Filled out from reference TRBV7-2 and TRBJ2-3, the complete variable domain reads GAGVSQSPSNKVTEKGKDVELRCDPISGHTALYWYRQSLGQGLEFLIYFQGNSAPDKSGLPSDRFSAERTGGSVSTLTIQRTQQEDSAVYLCASSLGWAGPSSTDTQYFGPGTRLTVL.

The chain uses TRBV30 and TRBJ2-1; 10 bases line up with TRBD2. The CDR3 covers 14 residues. From germline, CDR1 is GTSNPN and CDR2 SVGIG (reference sequence). Trimming took 2 bases from V and 6 from J; bases not matched to a gene: 4. The CDR3 DNA reads TGTGCCTGGAGTCCGCTAGCGGGGGCCAATGAGCAGTTCTTC. Amino acids: CAWSPLAGANEQFF.

This clonotype was counted between two and nine times. The chain carries TRBV4-3 and TRBJ1-4; unclear D gene. Trimming pared 4 bases from V and 7 bases from J, leaving 16 bases between. Germline V gene lookup returns CDR1 LGHNA and CDR2 YSLEER. The CDR3 sequence is 15 residues long. For the CDR3, the DNA is TGCGCCAGCAGCCTCAGTGGGCCGAGTGGTGAAAAACTGTTTTTT. Protein: CASSLSGPSGEKLFF.

The chain couples TRBV4-1 to TRBJ1-1; D remains unclear. The CDR3 is 14 amino acids. V gave up 2 bases and J gave up 3 bases, with 10 bases separating them. From germline, CDR1 is MGHRA and CDR2 YSYEKL. CDR3 bases: TGCGCCAGCAGCCAACCCACCCGTTACACTGAAGCTTTCTTT. This translates into CASSQPTRYTEAFF.

This clonotype was detected a few times. This chain joins TRBV5-6 and TRBJ2-7; 7 bases line up with TRBD1. The J segment lost 0 bases and the V segment lost 5 bases, leaving 5 bases of the junction unmatched. This CDR3 region has 14 residues. Germline CDR1 and CDR2: SGHDT and YYEEEE. The CDR3 here is CASSWDSSSYEQYV. For the CDR3, the DNA is TGTGCCAGCAGTTGGGACAGCTCCTCCTACGAGCAGTACGTC.

The genes are TRBV6-5 and TRBJ2-7; D is undetermined. This CDR3 region has 15 residues. The V end lost 2 bases, the J end lost 3 bases, and 14 bases lay between the germline ends. Per the germline V gene, CDR1 is MNHEY and CDR2 is SVGAGI. CDR3 sequence: CASSYLQTANYEQYF. The CDR3 nucleotides read TGTGCCAGCAGTTACCTACAGACCGCCAACTACGAGCAGTACTTC.

This clonotype was observed at least ten times. The gene calls are TRBV11-2 and TRBJ1-2; no definite D call. The CDR3 sequence is 13 residues long. Trimming removed 5 bases at V and 7 bases at J, with 14 bases between. CDR1 is SGHAT and CDR2 is FQNNGV in the germline V gene. CDR3 sequence reads: CASSPILAGGYTF. The CDR3 DNA is TGTGCCAGCAGCCCGATTTTAGCGGGTGGCTACACCTTC.

The V and J genes are TRBV18 and TRBJ1-2; TRBD1 agrees at 7 bases. The CDR3 has 14 amino acids. CDR1 KGHSH and CDR2 LQKENI come from the germline V gene. V dropped 1 base and J dropped 8; count of bases not matched to a gene: 7. The CDR3 sequence is CASSPRQGERGYTF. DNA for the CDR3: TGTGCCAGCTCACCACGGCAGGGGGAGCGGGGCTACACCTTC.

The gene calls are TRBV11-2 and TRBJ2-6, with TRBD1 as a possible D gene (6 bases). Germline V gene lookup returns CDR1 SGHAT and CDR2 FQNNGV. The length of the CDR3 is 17 residues. V gave up 5 bases and J gave up 4 bases, with 18 bases separating them. CDR3 nucleotide sequence: TGTGCCAGCAGCCAACAGGGAGCCCTCTCCGGGGCCAACGTCCTGACTTTC. The encoded protein is CASSQQGALSGANVLTF.